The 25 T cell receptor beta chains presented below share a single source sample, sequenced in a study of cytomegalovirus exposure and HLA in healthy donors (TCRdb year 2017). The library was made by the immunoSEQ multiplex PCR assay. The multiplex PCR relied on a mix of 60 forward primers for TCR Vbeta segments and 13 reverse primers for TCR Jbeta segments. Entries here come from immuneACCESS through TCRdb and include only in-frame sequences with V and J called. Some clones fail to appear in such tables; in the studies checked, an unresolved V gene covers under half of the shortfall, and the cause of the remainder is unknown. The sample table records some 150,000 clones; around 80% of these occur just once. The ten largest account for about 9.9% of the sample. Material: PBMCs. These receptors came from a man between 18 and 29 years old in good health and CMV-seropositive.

The CDR3 loop reads CASSLWRDGRTDTQYF. The CDR3 DNA follows: TGTGCCAGCAGCTTATGGAGGGACGGGAGGACAGATACGCAGTATTTT. The rearrangement joins TRBV7-9 to TRBJ2-3, with 7 bases lining up with TRBD2. From germline, CDR1 is SEHNR and CDR2 FQNEAQ (reference sequence). The CDR3 consists of 16 residues. V shed 2 bases, J shed 3 bases, and the junction held 8 bases outside the gene matches.

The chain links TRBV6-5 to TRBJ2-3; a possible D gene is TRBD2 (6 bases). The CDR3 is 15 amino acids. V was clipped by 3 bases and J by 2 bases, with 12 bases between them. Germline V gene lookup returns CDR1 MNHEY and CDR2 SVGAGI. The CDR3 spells CASSYRIADTDTQYF. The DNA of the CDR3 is TGTGCCAGCAGTTATAGAATAGCGGACACAGATACGCAGTATTTT.

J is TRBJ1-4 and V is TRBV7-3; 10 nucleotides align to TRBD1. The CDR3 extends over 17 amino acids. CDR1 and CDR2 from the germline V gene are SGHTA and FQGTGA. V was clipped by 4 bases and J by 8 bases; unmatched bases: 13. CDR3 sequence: CASSSRPRDRGKEKLFF. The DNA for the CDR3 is TGTGCCAGCAGCTCCCGCCCCAGGGACAGGGGCAAGGAAAAACTGTTTTTT.

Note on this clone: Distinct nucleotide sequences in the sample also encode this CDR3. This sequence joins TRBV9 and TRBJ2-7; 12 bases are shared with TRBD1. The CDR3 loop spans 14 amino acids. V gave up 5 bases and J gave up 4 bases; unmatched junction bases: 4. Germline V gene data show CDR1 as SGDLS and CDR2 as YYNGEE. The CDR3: CASSTGQGAYEQYF. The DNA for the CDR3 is TGTGCCAGCAGTACGGGACAGGGGGCTTACGAGCAGTACTTC.

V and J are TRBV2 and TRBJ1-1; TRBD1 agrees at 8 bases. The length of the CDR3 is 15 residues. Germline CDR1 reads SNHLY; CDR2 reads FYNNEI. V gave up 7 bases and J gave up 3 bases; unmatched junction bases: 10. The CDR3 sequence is CASTKDRAGDTEAFF. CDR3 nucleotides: TGTGCCAGCACCAAGGACAGGGCGGGAGACACTGAAGCTTTCTTT.

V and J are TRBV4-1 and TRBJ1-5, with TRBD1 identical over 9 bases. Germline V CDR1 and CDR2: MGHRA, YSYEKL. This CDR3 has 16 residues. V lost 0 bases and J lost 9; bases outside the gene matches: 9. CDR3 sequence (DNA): TGCGCCAGCAGCCAAGAAGGAAAAACAGGGGGCTTGCCCCAGCATTTT. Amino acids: CASSQEGKTGGLPQHF.

CDR3 in DNA: TGTGCCAGCAGCTTATCAGACAGAGTGAGCCCCGCCATATATTTT. Protein: CASSLSDRVSPAIYF. J is TRBJ1-3 and V is TRBV7-8, with D perhaps TRBD1 (5 bases). Germline lookup yields CDR1 SGHVS and CDR2 FQNEAQ. The CDR3 has 15 residues. The ends were cut back, 2 bases at V and 11 bases at J, with 19 bases in the middle.

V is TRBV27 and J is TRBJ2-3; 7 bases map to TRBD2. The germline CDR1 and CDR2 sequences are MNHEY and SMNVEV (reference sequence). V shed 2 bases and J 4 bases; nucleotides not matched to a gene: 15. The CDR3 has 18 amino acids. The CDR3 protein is CASSLIPMRELGPDTQYF. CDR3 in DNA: TGTGCCAGCAGTTTAATCCCTATGCGGGAGTTGGGGCCAGATACGCAGTATTTT.

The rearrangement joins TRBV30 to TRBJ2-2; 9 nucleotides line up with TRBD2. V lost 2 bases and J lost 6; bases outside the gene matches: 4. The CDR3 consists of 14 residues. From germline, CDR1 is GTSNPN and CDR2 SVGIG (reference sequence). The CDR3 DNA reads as TGTGCCTGGAGTTCCCGGACTAGCGCCGGGGAGCTGTTTTTT. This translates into CAWSSRTSAGELFF.

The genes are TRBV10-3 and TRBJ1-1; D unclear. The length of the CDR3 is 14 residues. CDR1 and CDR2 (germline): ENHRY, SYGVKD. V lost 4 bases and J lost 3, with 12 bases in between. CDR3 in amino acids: CAISVRETDTEAFF. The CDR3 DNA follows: TGTGCCATCAGTGTCCGGGAAACTGACACTGAAGCTTTCTTT.

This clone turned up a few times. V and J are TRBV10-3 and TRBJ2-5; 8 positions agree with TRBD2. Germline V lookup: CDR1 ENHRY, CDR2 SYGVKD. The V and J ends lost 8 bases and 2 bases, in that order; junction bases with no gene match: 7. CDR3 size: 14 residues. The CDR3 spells CAISGGGPQETQYF. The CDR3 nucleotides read TGTGCCATCTCTGGCGGGGGGCCGCAAGAGACCCAGTACTTC.

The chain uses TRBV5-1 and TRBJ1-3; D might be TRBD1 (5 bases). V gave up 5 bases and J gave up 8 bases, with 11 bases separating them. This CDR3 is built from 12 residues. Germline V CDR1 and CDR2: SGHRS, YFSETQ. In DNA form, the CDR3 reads TGCGCCAGCAGGTTGCCGGGGGACACCATATATTTT. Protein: CASRLPGDTIYF. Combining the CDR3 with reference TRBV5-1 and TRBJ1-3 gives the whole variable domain KAGVTQTPRYLIKTRGQQVTLSCSPISGHRSVSWYQQTPGQGLQFLFEYFSETQRNKGNFPGRFSGRQFSNSRSEMNVSTLELGDSALYLCASRLPGDTIYFGEGSWLTVV.

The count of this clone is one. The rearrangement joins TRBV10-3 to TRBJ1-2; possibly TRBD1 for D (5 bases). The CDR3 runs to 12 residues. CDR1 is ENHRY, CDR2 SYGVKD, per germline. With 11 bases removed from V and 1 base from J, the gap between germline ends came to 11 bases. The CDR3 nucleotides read TGTGCCCTATGGGGCAGTAACTATGGCTACACCTTC. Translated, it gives CALWGSNYGYTF.

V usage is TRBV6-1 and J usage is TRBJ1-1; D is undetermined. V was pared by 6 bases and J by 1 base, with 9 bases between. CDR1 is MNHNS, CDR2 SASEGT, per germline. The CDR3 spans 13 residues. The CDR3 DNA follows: TGTGCCAGCAGACGGGGAGAGAACACTGAAGCTTTCTTT. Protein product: CASRRGENTEAFF.

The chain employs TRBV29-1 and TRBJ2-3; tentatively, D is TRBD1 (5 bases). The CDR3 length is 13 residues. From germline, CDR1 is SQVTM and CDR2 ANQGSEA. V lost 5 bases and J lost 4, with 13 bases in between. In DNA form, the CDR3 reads TGCAGCGTTCCTCCAGGGCCCTCAGATACGCAGTATTTT. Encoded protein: CSVPPGPSDTQYF.

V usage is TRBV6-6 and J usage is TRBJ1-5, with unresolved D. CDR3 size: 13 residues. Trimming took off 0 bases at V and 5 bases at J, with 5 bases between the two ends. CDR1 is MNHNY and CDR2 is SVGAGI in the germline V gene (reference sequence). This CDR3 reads CASSYSEDQPQHF. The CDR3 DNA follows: TGTGCCAGCAGTTACTCGGAGGATCAGCCCCAGCATTTT.

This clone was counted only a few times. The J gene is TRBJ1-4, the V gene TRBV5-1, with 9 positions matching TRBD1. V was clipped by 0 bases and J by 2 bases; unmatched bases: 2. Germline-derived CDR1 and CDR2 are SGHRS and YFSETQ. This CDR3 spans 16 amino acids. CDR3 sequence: CASSLGTGATNEKLFF. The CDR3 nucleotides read TGCGCCAGCAGCTTGGGGACAGGGGCTACTAATGAAAAACTGTTTTTT.

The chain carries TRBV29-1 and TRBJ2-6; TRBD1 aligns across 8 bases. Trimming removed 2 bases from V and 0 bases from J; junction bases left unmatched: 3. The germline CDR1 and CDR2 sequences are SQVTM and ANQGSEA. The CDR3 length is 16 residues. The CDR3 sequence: CSVEQGAPSGANVLTF. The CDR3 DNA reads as TGCAGCGTTGAACAGGGGGCCCCCTCTGGGGCCAACGTCCTGACTTTC.

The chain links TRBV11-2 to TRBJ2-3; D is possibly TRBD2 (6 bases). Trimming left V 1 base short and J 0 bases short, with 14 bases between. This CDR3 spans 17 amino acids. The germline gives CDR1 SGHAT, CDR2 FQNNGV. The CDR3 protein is CASSLGGGVTSTDTQYF. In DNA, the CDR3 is TGTGCCAGCAGCTTAGGGGGAGGCGTTACTAGCACAGATACGCAGTATTTT.

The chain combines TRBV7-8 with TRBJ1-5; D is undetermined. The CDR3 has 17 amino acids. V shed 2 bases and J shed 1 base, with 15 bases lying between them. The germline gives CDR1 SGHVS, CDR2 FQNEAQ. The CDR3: CASSLLASGGSNQPQHF. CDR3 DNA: TGTGCCAGCAGCTTACTAGCAAGTGGAGGGAGCAATCAGCCCCAGCATTTT. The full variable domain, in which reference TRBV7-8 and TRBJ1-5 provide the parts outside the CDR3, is GAGVSQSPRYKVAKRGQDVALRCDPISGHVSLFWYQQALGQGPEFLTYFQNEAQLDKSGLPSDRFFAERPEGSVSTLKIQRTQQEDSAVYLCASSLLASGGSNQPQHFGDGTRLSIL.

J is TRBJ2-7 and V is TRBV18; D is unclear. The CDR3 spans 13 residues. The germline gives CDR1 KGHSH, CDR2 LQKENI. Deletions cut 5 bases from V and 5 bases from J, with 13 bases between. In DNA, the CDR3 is TGTGCCAGCTCATCCCTCAGCGACCACGAGCAGTACTTC. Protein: CASSSLSDHEQYF.

The CDR3 DNA is TGTGCCAGCTCACCACCGGGACAGGGGCCCGAGCAGTACTTC. Protein sequence: CASSPPGQGPEQYF. The V gene is TRBV18, the J gene TRBJ2-7; 10 nucleotides agree with TRBD1. Germline assignment: CDR1 KGHSH and CDR2 LQKENI. V dropped 0 bases and J dropped 6; count of bases not matched to a gene: 2. The CDR3 loop spans 14 amino acids.

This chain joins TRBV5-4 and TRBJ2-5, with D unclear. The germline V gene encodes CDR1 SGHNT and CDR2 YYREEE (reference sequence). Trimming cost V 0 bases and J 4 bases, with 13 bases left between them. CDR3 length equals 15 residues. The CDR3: CASSLDLVGRETQYF. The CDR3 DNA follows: TGTGCCAGCAGCTTGGACCTCGTTGGGCGAGAGACCCAGTACTTC.

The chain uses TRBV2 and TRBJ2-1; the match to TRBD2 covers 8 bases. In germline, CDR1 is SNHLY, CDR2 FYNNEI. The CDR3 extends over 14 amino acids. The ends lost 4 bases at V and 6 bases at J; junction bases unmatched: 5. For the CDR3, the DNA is TGTGCCAGCAGTGGAATAGCGGGACGCAATGAGCAGTTCTTC. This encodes CASSGIAGRNEQFF.

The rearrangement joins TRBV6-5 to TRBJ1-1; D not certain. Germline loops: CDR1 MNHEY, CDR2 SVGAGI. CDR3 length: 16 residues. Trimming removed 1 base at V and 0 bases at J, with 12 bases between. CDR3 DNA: TGTGCCAGCAGTTACTACCCGGGAATTGTGAACACTGAAGCTTTCTTT. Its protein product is CASSYYPGIVNTEAFF.